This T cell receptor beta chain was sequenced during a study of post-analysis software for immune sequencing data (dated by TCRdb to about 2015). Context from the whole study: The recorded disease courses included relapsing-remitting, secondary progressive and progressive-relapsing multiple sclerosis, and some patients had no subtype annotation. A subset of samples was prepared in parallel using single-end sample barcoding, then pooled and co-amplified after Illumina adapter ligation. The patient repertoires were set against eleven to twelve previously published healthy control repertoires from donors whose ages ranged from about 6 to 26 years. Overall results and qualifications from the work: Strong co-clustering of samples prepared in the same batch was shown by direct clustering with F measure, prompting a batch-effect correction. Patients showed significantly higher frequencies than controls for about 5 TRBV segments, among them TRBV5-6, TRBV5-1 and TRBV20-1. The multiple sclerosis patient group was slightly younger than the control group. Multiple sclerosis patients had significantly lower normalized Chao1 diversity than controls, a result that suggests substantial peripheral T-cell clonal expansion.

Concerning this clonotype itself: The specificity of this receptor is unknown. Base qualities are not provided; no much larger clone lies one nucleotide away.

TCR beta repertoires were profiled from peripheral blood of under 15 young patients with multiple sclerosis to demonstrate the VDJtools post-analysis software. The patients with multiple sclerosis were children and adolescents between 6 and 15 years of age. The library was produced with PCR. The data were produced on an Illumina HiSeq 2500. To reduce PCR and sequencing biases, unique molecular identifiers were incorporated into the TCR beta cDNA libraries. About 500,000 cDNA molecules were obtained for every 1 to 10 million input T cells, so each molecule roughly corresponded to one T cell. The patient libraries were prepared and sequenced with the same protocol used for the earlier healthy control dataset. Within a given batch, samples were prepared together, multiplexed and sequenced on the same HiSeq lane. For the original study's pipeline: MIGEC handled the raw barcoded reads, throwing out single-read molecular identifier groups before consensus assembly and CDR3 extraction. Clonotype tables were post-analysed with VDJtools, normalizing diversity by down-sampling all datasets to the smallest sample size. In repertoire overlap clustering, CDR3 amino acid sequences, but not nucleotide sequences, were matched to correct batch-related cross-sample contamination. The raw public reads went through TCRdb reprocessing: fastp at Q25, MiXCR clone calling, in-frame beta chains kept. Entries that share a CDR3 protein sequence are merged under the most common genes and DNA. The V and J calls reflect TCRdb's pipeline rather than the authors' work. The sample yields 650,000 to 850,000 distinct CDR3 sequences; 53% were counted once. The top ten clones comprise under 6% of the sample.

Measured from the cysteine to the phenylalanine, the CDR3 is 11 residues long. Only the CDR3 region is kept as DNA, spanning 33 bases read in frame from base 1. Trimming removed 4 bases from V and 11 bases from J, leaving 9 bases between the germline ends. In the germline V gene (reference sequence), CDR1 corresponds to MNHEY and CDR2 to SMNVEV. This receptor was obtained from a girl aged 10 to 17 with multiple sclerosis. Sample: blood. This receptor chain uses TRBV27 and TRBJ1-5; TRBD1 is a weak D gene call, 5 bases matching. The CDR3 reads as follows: CASSSRVAQHF. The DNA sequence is TGTGCCAGCAGTTCCAGGGTAGCCCAGCATTTT.